This T cell receptor (beta chain) emerged from a study of T-cell memory formation after mild COVID-19. TCRdb reanalysed the 5' RACE reads using MiXCR and keeps one entry per CDR3 protein. This sample has over 350,000 distinct CDR3 sequences, with roughly 26% found just once. Trimming pared 0 bases from V and 8 bases from J, leaving 5 bases between. This CDR3 comprises 11 residues. In germline, CDR1 is LGHDT, CDR2 YNNKEL (reference sequence). This sequence was found in an adult woman who had mild COVID-19 (a few samples of this study predate the infection). Cell type and time point are not known. V is TRBV3-1 and J is TRBJ2-7, with D unresolved. The sample was PBMCs or a T cell subset sorted from them (not recorded which). The CDR3 is CASSQEGKQYF. The DNA of the CDR3 is TGTGCCAGCAGCCAAGAAGGCAAGCAGTACTTC.